Listed here are 4 T cell receptor beta chains from one sample, sequenced in a study of blood T cells in healthy people across ages. A second PCR of 7 to 11 cycles used a sample-barcoded 5' primer and a J-beta primer mix. TCRdb used MiXCR to reprocess the 5' RACE reads, holding one entry per CDR3 protein. The sample lists under 800,000 distinct CDR3 sequences; under 25% were seen once. Sequencing was carried out using blood. All receptors come from a man aged 65 to 79 in good health.

This clonotype was observed a few times. A read error may produce the germline difference seen at one junction end. The J gene is TRBJ1-4, the V gene TRBV28; 7 bases agree with TRBD1. The germline V gene encodes CDR1 MDHEN and CDR2 SYDVKM. The CDR3 is 15 amino acids. CDR3 DNA sequence: TGTGCCGGCAGTACTGGGACAGCAACTAATGAAAAACTGTTTTTT. This codes for CAGSTGTATNEKLFF. The full variable domain, rest sourced from reference TRBV28 and TRBJ1-4, is DVKVTQSSRYLVKRTGEKVFLECVQDMDHENMFWYRQDPGLGLRLIYFSYDVKMKEKGDIPEGYSVSREKKERFSLILESASTNQTSMYLCAGSTGTATNEKLFFGSGTQLSVL.

This clonotype has a handful of counts. V gene TRBV5-1 combines with J gene TRBJ1-2, with TRBD1 matching 8 bases. The CDR3 extends over 17 amino acids. The junction had 13 bases not matched to a gene; V was cut back by 0 bases and J by 6 bases. In germline, CDR1 is SGHRS, CDR2 YFSETQ. The CDR3 DNA follows: TGCGCCAGCAGCTTGGCCAGAGGGGACAGGATTAGGGATGGCTACACCTTC. This translates into CASSLARGDRIRDGYTF.

This clonotype has a count of ten or more. The chain uses TRBV20-1 and TRBJ2-1, with TRBD2 identical over 9 bases. The V gene's germline CDR1 is DFQATT and CDR2 SNEGSKA (reference sequence). Trimming removed 2 bases from V and 4 bases from J; junction bases left unmatched: 15. This CDR3 is 18 amino acids long. This CDR3 reads CSARHATPGLALYNEQFF. CDR3 nucleotides: TGCAGTGCTAGACATGCCACACCAGGACTAGCGCTTTACAATGAGCAGTTCTTC.

This clonotype was seen just once. The V call is TRBV12-3 or TRBV12-4, the J call TRBJ2-3; TRBD1 matches at 8 bases. J lost 2 bases, V lost 5 bases, and 3 bases had no gene match. The CDR3 is made up of 14 amino acids. The CDR3 bases are TGTGCCAGCAGTCTGGACAGGGCCACAGATACGCAGTATTTT. Residues: CASSLDRATDTQYF.